The entry below gives a single T cell receptor beta chain sequence along with its context. There are a few counts of this clonotype. Its antigen has not been determined. Base qualities are missing; no much larger clone stands one base away. The roughly 38 donors, aged about 6 to 95 years, were systemically healthy Caucasian individuals from Russia. Each donor gave roughly 9.5 milliliters of peripheral blood, collected into EDTA-treated Vacutainer tubes. PBMCs were isolated by Ficoll-Paque density-gradient centrifugation, with at least 6 million obtained per sample. Trizol reagent was used to extract total RNA from the PBMCs, yielding at least 6 micrograms per sample. For every donor, an aliquot of PBMCs went through flow cytometry to measure the percentages of naive CD45RAhigh/CD27high T cells. The entry originates in a study of blood T cells in healthy people across ages (dated by TCRdb to between 2015 and 2017). About the study as a whole: In model experiments, template switching captured about one uniquely barcoded TCR beta cDNA molecule for every two T cells. Age-related changes in TCR beta repertoire diversity were measured in the study by deep sequencing normalized with unique cDNA molecular identifiers. Four age groups were formed from the donors: young (average roughly 16 years), middle-aged (approximately 41), aged (around 68) and long-lived (approximately 78). The study analyzed two additional independent replicas of 1 million unique cDNA reads from the same blood draw for two donors, one aged 18 to 29 and one aged 80 or older.

On the study overall, not on this receptor specifically: Compared with the aged group, more naive CD4+ T cells, fewer expanded clones and increased TCR diversity were shown by the long-lived group, suggesting age selection. A strong correlation was found between observed TCR beta diversity and the percentage of naive T cells measured by flow cytometry. Estimates of total diversity from one million sequenced T cells were regarded as lower bounds and underestimates. Observed TCR beta diversity per million T cells fell roughly linearly with age, and a significant reduction was already apparent by age about 38. Since profiling was done on bulk unsorted PBMCs, naive and antigen-experienced compartments could not be conclusively compared. Donor CMV infection status was unknown, potentially confounding age-related changes in expanded clonotypes.

Libraries were prepared through 5' RACE. Sequencer: Illumina HiSeq 2500. A second PCR of 7 to 11 cycles was run with a J-beta primer mix and a sample-barcoded 5' primer. Each TCR beta cDNA molecule received a unique molecular identifier from a template-switch 5' adaptor carrying 12 random nucleotides. At least 3 million CDR3-containing paired-end reads were obtained from each sample. First-strand cDNA synthesis was performed from all RNA using the Mint cDNA synthesis kit, with priming by a TRBC-specific oligonucleotide. Following uracil-DNA glycosylase treatment, a first 18-cycle PCR with universal primers M1SS and BC2_uni_R was performed on all cDNA. For the original study's pipeline: For normalization, 1 million high-quality reads, each with a distinct molecular identifier, were randomly selected from each sample. Reads with shared molecular identifiers were discarded instead of being binned into consensus sequences. CDR3 identification, clonotype clustering and error correction used MiTCR with a Q25 quality threshold and the strictest error-elimination algorithm. A nonparametric unseen species model with Euler transformation was used to estimate lower-bound total TCR beta diversity. TCRdb reran the public reads through fastp at Q25 and MiXCR, keeping productive beta chains. Rows with one shared CDR3 protein collapse into an entry with the most common genes and DNA. The V and J calls, along with clone size, are taken from TCRdb and not from the paper's own processing. The sample profile shows roughly 700,000 distinct CDR3 sequences; 25% of them were found once. Together, the top ten hold 9.4% of the sample.

V was cut back by 1 base and J by 2 bases, leaving a gap of 6 bases between them. Including cysteine and phenylalanine, the CDR3 has 13 amino acids. The CDR3 DNA has 39 bases and is translated from base 1. CDR1 DFQATT and CDR2 SNEGSKA are derived from the germline V gene (reference sequence). These data were also filed under a second study, of T cells of mothers and their children. Looking at the second paper: Nine systemically healthy Caucasian individuals, comprising three mothers and their six children, were included as donors. cDNA synthesis used all of the extracted RNA, with 1.5 ug of RNA in each 15 ul reaction. In the second PCR, the M1S primer added sample barcodes and 2-4 random nucleotides. Each mother yielded over 9.5 million TCR beta CDR3 reads and each child roughly 2.9 million reads. Thymic selection shapes the output of TCR recombination in a similar way in related and unrelated pairs, and inherited differences have a minor effect. Normalized repertoire overlap in related mother-child pairs was always slightly higher than in unrelated mother-child pairs, but the difference was never significant. No persistent microchimeric T cell clones were detected, at a sensitivity of roughly 100 clones per million clonotypes. The study used deep NGS to compare TCR beta repertoires of mothers and children, seeking features distinguishing related mother-child pairs from unrelated individuals. On average, the children were roughly 10 +/- 4 years old, while the mothers were 40 +/- 4 years old. After adapter ligation with NEBNext reagents, the libraries were sequenced on Illumina HiSeq 2000 with 100+100 nt paired-end reads. To avoid cross-contamination, the mother libraries and the child libraries were prepared a month apart and sequenced in separate runs. For each donor, somewhere between about 450,000 and 2,100,000 distinct TCR beta clonotypes were identified. Naive TCR beta clonotypes were estimated from low-frequency clonotypes matched to each donor's FACS-determined naive share, without sorting.

The rearranged segments are TRBV20-1 and TRBJ2-1; no D gene call is confident. The clonotype was recovered from a boy younger than 18 in good health. Material for sequencing was blood. The nucleotides read TGCAGTGCTAGAGCTCTGACCTACAATGAGCAGTTCTTC. The encoded protein is CSARALTYNEQFF.